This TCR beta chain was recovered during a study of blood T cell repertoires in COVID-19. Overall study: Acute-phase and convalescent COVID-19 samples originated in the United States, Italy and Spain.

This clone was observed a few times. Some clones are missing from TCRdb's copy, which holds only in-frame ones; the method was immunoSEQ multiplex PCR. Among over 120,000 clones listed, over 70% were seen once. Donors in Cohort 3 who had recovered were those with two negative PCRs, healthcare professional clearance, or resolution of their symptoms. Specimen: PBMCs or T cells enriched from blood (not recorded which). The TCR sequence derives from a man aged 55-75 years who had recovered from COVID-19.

CDR3 in amino acids: CASSYPDGPGDIQYF. The CDR3 coding sequence is TGTGCCAGCAGTTACCCCGACGGGCCGGGAGACATTCAGTACTTC. The rearrangement links TRBV6-2 or TRBV6-3 to TRBJ2-4; possibly TRBD2 for D (6 bases). The CDR3 runs 15 residues. Trimming took off 2 bases at V and 8 bases at J, with 16 bases between the two ends. CDR1 and CDR2 (germline): MNHEY, SVGEGT.